Here is one T cell receptor (beta chain) with its context. Its antigen is currently unknown. A J-beta primer mix and a sample-barcoded 5' primer were used in a second PCR of roughly 7 to 12 cycles. MiXCR was run by TCRdb on the 5' RACE reads, yielding one entry per CDR3 protein. Among 1,800,000 or so distinct CDR3 sequences listed, about 39% were seen once. The data originate from a study of blood T cells in healthy people across ages. Points from the study as a whole: TCR beta diversity per million T cells fell roughly linearly with age. The percentage of naive T cells correlated strongly with TCR beta diversity.

V was clipped by 7 bases and J by 5 bases; unmatched bases: 10. CDR3 length equals 15 residues. Germline CDR1 reads LGHNA; CDR2 reads YSLEER. About 10 milliliters of peripheral blood were drawn from each donor into EDTA-treated tubes. The source material was blood. This receptor was taken from a human donor in good health. The chain is built from TRBV4-3 and TRBJ2-1; 8 bases map to TRBD1. CDR3 nucleotide sequence: TGCGCCAGCACCTTGGACAGGGCTCTTCACAATGAGCAGTTCTTC. Amino acid sequence: CASTLDRALHNEQFF.